The 20 T cell receptor beta chains below were found in one sample sequenced in a study of blood T cell repertoires in COVID-19. Libraries were prepared by immunoSEQ multiplex PCR; TCRdb keeps only in-frame clonotypes and omits some of them. This table has about 210,000 clones, 65% to 90% appearing once. Input material: peripheral blood. These receptors all come from a man aged 40-55 years who had recovered from COVID-19.

The chain couples TRBV11-2 to TRBJ2-4; 9 bases are shared with TRBD1. The ends lost 4 bases at V and 7 bases at J; junction bases unmatched: 11. The CDR3 has 16 amino acids. Germline V lookup: CDR1 SGHAT, CDR2 FQNNGV. The CDR3 sequence: CASSSTLGQGRNIQYF. For the CDR3, the DNA is TGTGCCAGCAGCTCGACCCTCGGACAGGGGAGGAACATTCAGTACTTC.

This clone was detected only once. The chain has TRBV21-1 and TRBJ2-3; the D call in the table, TRBD1, was not verified against the DNA. TRBV21-1 is listed as a pseudogene. This CDR3 spans 17 amino acids. This CDR3 is CASSKESGTTSTDTQYF. CDR3 bases: TGTGCCAGCAGCAAGGAGTCCGGGACAACCAGCACAGATACGCAGTATTTT.

This CDR3 reads CASRGTGGEKLFF. The CDR3 bases are TGCGCCAGCAGAGGGACTGGAGGCGAAAAACTGTTTTTT. This rearrangement joins TRBV10-2 to TRBJ1-4, with D maybe TRBD1 (5 bases). Germline CDR1 and CDR2: WSHSY and SAAADI. V was pared by 6 bases and J by 8 bases, with 13 bases between. The CDR3 has 13 amino acids.

This chain links TRBV2 with TRBJ2-1; a possible D gene is TRBD2 (6 bases). Germline CDR1 is SNHLY and CDR2 is FYNNEI. The CDR3 spans 14 residues. V was clipped by 2 bases and J by 6 bases, with 11 bases between them. The CDR3 region is CASSEPRLVNEQFF. CDR3 DNA: TGTGCCAGCAGTGAACCCCGACTAGTCAATGAGCAGTTCTTC. The entire variable domain, with the rest obtained from reference TRBV2 and TRBJ2-1, is as follows: EPEVTQTPSHQVTQMGQEVILRCVPISNHLYFYWYRQILGQKVEFLVSFYNNEISEKSEIFDDQFSVERPDGSNFTLKIRSTKLEDSAMYFCASSEPRLVNEQFFGPGTRLTVL.

The V gene is TRBV4-3, the J gene TRBJ1-2; 7 positions agree with TRBD1. Per germline, CDR1 LGHNA and CDR2 YSLEER. This CDR3 is 16 amino acids long. The junction had 12 bases not matched to a gene; V was cut back by 4 bases and J by 4 bases. Here the CDR3 DNA reads TGCGCCAGCAGCCGAGTTGTGGAGGGGGCGGCCTATGGCTACACCTTC. It yields the protein CASSRVVEGAAYGYTF.

The V and J genes are TRBV6-5 and TRBJ2-5; 7 bases align to TRBD1. The length of the CDR3 is 13 residues. Germline assignment: CDR1 MNHEY and CDR2 SVGAGI. V lost 6 bases to trimming and J lost 4 bases; unmatched junction nucleotides: 5. Here the CDR3 reads CASRGQMRETQYF. Written as DNA, the CDR3 is TGTGCCAGCAGGGGACAGATGAGAGAGACCCAGTACTTC.

The chain couples TRBV4-3 to TRBJ2-2, with TRBD1 identical over 7 bases. The ends lost 0 bases at V and 1 base at J; junction bases unmatched: 5. Germline V gene data show CDR1 as LGHNA and CDR2 as YSLEER. This CDR3 spans 17 amino acids. The CDR3 loop reads CASSQERDRRNTGELFF. The CDR3 DNA is TGCGCCAGCAGCCAAGAACGGGACAGAAGGAACACCGGGGAGCTGTTTTTT.

J is TRBJ2-1 and V is TRBV11-3; 13 nucleotides align to TRBD2. The CDR3 extends over 16 amino acids. With V trimmed by 3 bases and J by 3 bases, 2 bases remained unmatched. The germline CDR1 and CDR2 sequences are SGHNT and YENEEA. This chain's CDR3 is CASSLRTSGGYNEQFF. The CDR3 DNA sequence: TGTGCCAGCAGCTTGAGGACTAGCGGGGGCTACAATGAGCAGTTCTTC.

This clone was seen just once. The rearrangement links TRBV6-6 to TRBJ1-1; possibly TRBD1 for D (5 bases). The germline CDR1 and CDR2 sequences are MNHNY and SVGAGI (reference sequence). The CDR3 consists of 12 residues. The V end lost 4 bases, the J end lost 8 bases, and 11 bases lay between the germline ends. CDR3: CASSSPGAEAFF. Here the CDR3 DNA reads TGTGCCAGCAGTTCCCCTGGGGCAGAAGCTTTCTTT.

The CDR3 sequence: CSVLRTTNTGELFF. The CDR3 DNA sequence: TGCAGCGTCCTCAGGACTACGAACACCGGGGAGCTGTTTTTT. The gene calls are TRBV29-1 and TRBJ2-2; a possible D gene is TRBD2 (6 bases). Trimming left V 6 bases short and J 0 bases short, with 11 bases between. Germline V lookup: CDR1 SQVTM, CDR2 ANQGSEA. The CDR3 is 14 amino acids.

This clone occurred once. V gene TRBV6-5 combines with J gene TRBJ2-2, with D unresolved. The V end was cut by 7 bases, the J end by 6 bases, with 12 bases between. Germline-derived CDR1 and CDR2 are MNHEY and SVGAGI. The CDR3 spans 13 residues. DNA for the CDR3: TGTGCCAGCATTGCGTCTGGTCCCGGGGAGCTGTTTTTT. Translated, it gives CASIASGPGELFF.

V gene TRBV6-5 combines with J gene TRBJ1-6; possibly TRBD1 for D (6 bases). Germline CDR1 is MNHEY and CDR2 is SVGAGI. Between the trimmed V and J ends, which lost 8 bases and 8 bases, there was a span of 16 bases. This CDR3 has 14 amino acids. CDR3 protein: CASVYRGLDSPLHF. CDR3 sequence (DNA): TGTGCCAGCGTCTATAGGGGGTTAGATTCACCCCTCCACTTT.

The CDR3 spells CASSQGTGGDGYTF. The CDR3 DNA is TGTGCCAGCAGCCAAGGGACAGGGGGCGATGGCTACACCTTC. The J gene is TRBJ1-2, the V gene TRBV16; 12 positions agree with TRBD1. Germline CDR1 is KGHSY and CDR2 is FQNENV. Trimming removed 2 bases from V and 6 bases from J; junction bases left unmatched: 1. The CDR3 is 14 residues long.

Regarding this clone: The sample has other DNA sequences that encode this CDR3 too. This CDR3 is CASSGQGYEQYF. The CDR3 bases are TGTGCCAGTAGTGGACAGGGCTACGAGCAGTACTTC. The gene calls are TRBV19 and TRBJ2-7; TRBD1 matches at 8 bases. J gave up 3 bases and V 5 bases, and 0 bases lay outside the gene matches. Germline CDR1 and CDR2: LNHDA and SQIVND (reference sequence). This CDR3 region has 12 residues. Complete variable domain (other parts from reference TRBV19 and TRBJ2-7): DGGITQSPKYLFRKEGQNVTLSCEQNLNHDAMYWYRQDPGQGLRLIYYSQIVNDFQKGDIAEGYSVSREKKESFPLTVTSAQKNPTAFYLCASSGQGYEQYFGPGTRLTVT.

This clone occurred once. The chain employs TRBV5-1 and TRBJ1-1; no clear D gene. CDR1 is SGHRS, CDR2 YFSETQ, per germline. The CDR3 has 15 residues. V was trimmed by 4 bases and J by 0 bases, leaving 13 bases between them. The chain's CDR3 is CASSERSYMNTEAFF. Written as DNA, the CDR3 is TGCGCCAGCAGCGAACGGAGTTATATGAACACTGAAGCTTTCTTT.

The chain uses TRBV18 and TRBJ1-2; D might be TRBD1 (5 bases). The CDR3 totals 15 residues. Trimming took off 2 bases at V and 0 bases at J, with 10 bases between the two ends. Germline CDR1 and CDR2: KGHSH and LQKENI. Here the CDR3 reads CASSPTDSANYGYTF. The CDR3 DNA is TGTGCCAGCTCACCAACAGACAGCGCTAACTATGGCTACACCTTC.

This clone was counted between two and nine times. CDR3 loop: CASSGTSGRRNEQFF. CDR3 sequence (DNA): TGTGCCAGCAGTGGGACTAGCGGGAGAAGGAATGAGCAGTTCTTC. V usage is TRBV2 and J usage is TRBJ2-1, with TRBD2 matching 13 bases. The CDR3 totals 15 residues. V gave up 4 bases and J gave up 7 bases; unmatched junction bases: 4. The germline V gene has CDR1 SNHLY and CDR2 FYNNEI.

There are a few counts of this clone. The J gene is TRBJ1-6, the V gene TRBV5-1; TRBD1 agrees at 9 bases. The CDR3 length is 15 residues. From germline, CDR1 is SGHRS and CDR2 YFSETQ. V lost 2 bases and J lost 10; bases outside the gene matches: 7. The CDR3 loop is CASSFGTGTGSPLHF. Here the CDR3 DNA reads TGCGCCAGCAGCTTCGGGACAGGGACAGGATCACCCCTCCACTTT. Full variable domain (missing parts from reference TRBV5-1 and TRBJ1-6): KAGVTQTPRYLIKTRGQQVTLSCSPISGHRSVSWYQQTPGQGLQFLFEYFSETQRNKGNFPGRFSGRQFSNSRSEMNVSTLELGDSALYLCASSFGTGTGSPLHFGNGTRLTVT.

The chain joins TRBV5-1 to TRBJ2-1; a possible D gene is TRBD1 (6 bases). V dropped 3 bases and J dropped 12 bases, with 10 bases sitting between them. CDR1 SGHRS and CDR2 YFSETQ come from the germline V gene. The CDR3 contains 11 residues. The CDR3 DNA is TGCGCCAGCAGCTCAGGGGTTGCGCAGTTCTTC. Encoded protein: CASSSGVAQFF.

V usage is TRBV19 and J usage is TRBJ1-5, with D maybe TRBD1 (6 bases). Trimming took off 3 bases at V and 8 bases at J, with 20 bases between the two ends. The CDR3 is 16 residues long. The V gene's germline CDR1 is LNHDA and CDR2 SQIVND (reference sequence). In nucleotides, the CDR3 is TGTGCCAGTAGTATCGGAGTGGGGACACCCCCCGAGCCCCAGCATTTT. Protein sequence: CASSIGVGTPPEPQHF.